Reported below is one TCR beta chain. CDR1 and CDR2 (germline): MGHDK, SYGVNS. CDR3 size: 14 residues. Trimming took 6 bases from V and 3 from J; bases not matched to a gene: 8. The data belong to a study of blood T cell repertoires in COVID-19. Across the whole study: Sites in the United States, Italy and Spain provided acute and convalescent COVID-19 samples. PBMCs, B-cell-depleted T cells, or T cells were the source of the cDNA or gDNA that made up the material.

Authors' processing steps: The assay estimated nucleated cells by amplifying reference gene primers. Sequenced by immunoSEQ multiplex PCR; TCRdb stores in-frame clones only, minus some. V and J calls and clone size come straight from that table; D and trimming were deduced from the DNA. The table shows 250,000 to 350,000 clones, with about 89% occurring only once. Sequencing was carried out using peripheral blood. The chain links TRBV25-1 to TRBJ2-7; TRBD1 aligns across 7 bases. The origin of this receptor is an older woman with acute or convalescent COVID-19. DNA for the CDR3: TGTGCCAGCAGCCGGCCGGGACAGAGCTACGAGCAGTACTTC. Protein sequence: CASSRPGQSYEQYF.